A single T cell receptor (beta chain) is shown here with its context. Its antigen remains unidentified. The authors prepared the TCRbeta library with unique molecular identifiers. TCRdb analysed the PCR reads with MiXCR anew, one entry per CDR3 protein. The sample lists under 250,000 distinct CDR3 sequences, under 30% occurring once. The sample belongs to a study of T-cell reconstitution after alpha-beta-depleted transplantation in children. Study outcomes and limitations: It was reported that alpha-beta T cells came from several hundred expanded graft clones (about two months after transplant). One year after transplant, T-cell counts and diversity came mostly from newly produced T cells.

This CDR3 is 16 amino acids long. Germline-derived CDR1 and CDR2 are LNHNV and YYDKDF (reference sequence). V was clipped by 0 bases and J by 8 bases, with 16 bases between them. The clonotype was recovered from a female patient aged 2 to 10 who had a stem cell transplant for congenital amegakaryocytic thrombocytopenia, so the T cells may come from the graft donor. The sequencing used PBMCs, mostly from graft donor cells, collected 360 days after TCRalphabeta/CD19-depleted stem cell transplant. This chain joins TRBV15 and TRBJ1-4; no firm D call. Here the CDR3 reads CATSRDGGYIGEKLFF. In DNA form, the CDR3 reads TGTGCCACCAGCAGAGATGGCGGGTACATAGGCGAAAAACTGTTTTTT.